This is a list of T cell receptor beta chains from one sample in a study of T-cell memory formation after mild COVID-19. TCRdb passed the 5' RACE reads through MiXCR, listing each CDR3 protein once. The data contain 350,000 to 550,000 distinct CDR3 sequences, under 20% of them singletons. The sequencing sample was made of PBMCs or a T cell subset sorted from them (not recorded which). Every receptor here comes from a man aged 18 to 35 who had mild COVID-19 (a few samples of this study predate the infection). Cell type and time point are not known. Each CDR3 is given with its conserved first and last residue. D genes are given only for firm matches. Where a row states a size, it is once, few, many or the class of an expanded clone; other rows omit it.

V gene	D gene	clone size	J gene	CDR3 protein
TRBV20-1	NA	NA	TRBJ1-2	CSARDSTYGYTF
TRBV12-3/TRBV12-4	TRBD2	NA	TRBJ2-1	CASSPGLASDEQFF
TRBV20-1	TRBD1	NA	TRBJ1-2	CSAPKRTGVNYGYTF
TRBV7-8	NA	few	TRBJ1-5	CASSLASSDQPQHF
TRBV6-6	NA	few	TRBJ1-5	CASSYIQANQPQHF
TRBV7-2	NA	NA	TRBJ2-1	CASNPRFQEAQFF
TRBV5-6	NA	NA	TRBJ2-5	CASSFSPFQETQYF
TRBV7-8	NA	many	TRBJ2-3	CASSPLAGRTDTQYF
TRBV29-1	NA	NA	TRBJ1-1	CSVVTRYGDTEAFF
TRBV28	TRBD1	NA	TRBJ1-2	CASSFDRGPSGYTF
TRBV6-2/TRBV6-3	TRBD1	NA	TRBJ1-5	CASSYRRRQGDHQPQHF
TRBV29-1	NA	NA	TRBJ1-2	CSVSQGNYGYTF
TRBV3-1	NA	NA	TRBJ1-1	CASSQIRNTEAFF
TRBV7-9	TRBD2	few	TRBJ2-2	CASSTGGSYTGELFF
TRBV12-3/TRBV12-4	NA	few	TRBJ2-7	CASSLGGAGPYEQYF
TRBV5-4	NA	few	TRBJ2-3	CASSRNRGGQGDTQYF
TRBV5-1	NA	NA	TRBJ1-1	CASSLASGDTEAFF
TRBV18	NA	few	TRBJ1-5	CASSPPPSQPQHF
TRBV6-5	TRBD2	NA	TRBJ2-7	CASRKAGGEQYF
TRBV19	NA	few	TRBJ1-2	CASSSRRTPERSGYTF
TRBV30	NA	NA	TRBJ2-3	CAAVPNTDTQYF
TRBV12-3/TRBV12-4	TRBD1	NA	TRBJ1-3	CASSRQGSAIYF
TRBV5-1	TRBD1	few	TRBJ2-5	CASSKGTVGQETQYF
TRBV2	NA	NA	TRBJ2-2	CASTQGGWPGELFF
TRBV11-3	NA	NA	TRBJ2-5	CASSEGVGGLETQYF
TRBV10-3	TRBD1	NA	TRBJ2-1	CAISDPGQGRWNEQFF
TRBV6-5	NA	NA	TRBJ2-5	CASSQVWGEETQYF
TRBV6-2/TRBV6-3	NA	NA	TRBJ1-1	CASSDLGEGPDTEAFF
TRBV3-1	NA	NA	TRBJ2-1	CASSFLTRGLNEQFF
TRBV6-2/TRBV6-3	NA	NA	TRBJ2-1	CASRTTTGLFLNEQFF
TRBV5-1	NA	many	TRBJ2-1	CASSEGTVSYNEQFF
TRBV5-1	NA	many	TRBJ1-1	CASSSAVNTEAFF
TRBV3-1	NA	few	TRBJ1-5	CASSQDGFQPQHF
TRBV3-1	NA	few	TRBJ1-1	CASSSFRATEAFF
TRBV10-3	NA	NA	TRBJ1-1	CAMRGGDTEAFF
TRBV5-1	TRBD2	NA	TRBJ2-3	CASSPRRGASDTQYF
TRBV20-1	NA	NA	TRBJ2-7	CSASRGAGPYEQYF
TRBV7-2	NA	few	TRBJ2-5	CASSLDRLSTETQYF
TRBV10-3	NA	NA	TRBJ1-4	CAISFRDRTGLFF
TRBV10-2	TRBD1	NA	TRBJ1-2	CASSRQGLRGGGYTF
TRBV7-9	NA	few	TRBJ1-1	CASSLSVGGRNTEAFF